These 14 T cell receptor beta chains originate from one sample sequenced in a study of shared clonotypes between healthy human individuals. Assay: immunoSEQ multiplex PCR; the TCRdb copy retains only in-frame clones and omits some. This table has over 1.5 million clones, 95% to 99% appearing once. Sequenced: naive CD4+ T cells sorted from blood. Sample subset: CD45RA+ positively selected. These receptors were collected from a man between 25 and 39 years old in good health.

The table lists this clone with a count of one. Here the CDR3 reads CASSSPSPGTAEQYF. The CDR3 bases are TGTGCCAGTAGTAGCCCGTCCCCCGGGACAGCCGAGCAGTACTTC. The chain combines TRBV19 with TRBJ2-7; TRBD1 matches 7 bases. The CDR3 spans 15 residues. The germline V gene has CDR1 LNHDA and CDR2 SQIVND (reference sequence). V lost 4 bases, J lost 6 bases, and 12 bases stayed unmatched.

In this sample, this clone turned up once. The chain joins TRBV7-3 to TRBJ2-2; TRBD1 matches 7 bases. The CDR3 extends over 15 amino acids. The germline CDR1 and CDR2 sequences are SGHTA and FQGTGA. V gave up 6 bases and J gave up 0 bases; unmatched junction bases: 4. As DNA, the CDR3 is TGTGCCAGCAGGAGGGACAGCGCGAACACCGGGGAGCTGTTTTTT. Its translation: CASRRDSANTGELFF.

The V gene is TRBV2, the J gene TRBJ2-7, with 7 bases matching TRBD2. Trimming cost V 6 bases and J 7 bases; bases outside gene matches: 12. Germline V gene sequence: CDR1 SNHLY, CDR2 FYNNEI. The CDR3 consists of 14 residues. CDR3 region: CASRVSGTVREQYF. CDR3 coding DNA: TGTGCCAGCAGGGTGAGCGGGACGGTTCGGGAGCAGTACTTC.

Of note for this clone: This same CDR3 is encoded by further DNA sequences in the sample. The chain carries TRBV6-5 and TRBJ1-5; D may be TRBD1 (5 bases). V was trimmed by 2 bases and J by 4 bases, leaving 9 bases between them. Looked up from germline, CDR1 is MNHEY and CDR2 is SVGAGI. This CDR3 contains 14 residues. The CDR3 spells CASSYGGGNQPQHF. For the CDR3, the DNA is TGTGCCAGCAGTTACGGGGGGGGAAATCAGCCCCAGCATTTT.

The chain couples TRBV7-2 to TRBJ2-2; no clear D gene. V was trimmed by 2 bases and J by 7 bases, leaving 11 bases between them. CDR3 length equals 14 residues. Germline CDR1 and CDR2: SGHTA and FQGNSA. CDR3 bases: TGTGCCAGCAGCTTACTGCAGGATTACGGGGAGCTGTTTTTT. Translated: CASSLLQDYGELFF.

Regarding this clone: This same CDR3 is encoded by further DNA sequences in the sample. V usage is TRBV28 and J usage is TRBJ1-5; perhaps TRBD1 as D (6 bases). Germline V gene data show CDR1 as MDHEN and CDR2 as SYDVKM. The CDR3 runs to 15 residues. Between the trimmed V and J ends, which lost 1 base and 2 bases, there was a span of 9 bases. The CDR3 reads CASSLSGGGNQPQHF. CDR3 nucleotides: TGTGCCAGCAGTTTATCTGGGGGCGGCAATCAGCCCCAGCATTTT.

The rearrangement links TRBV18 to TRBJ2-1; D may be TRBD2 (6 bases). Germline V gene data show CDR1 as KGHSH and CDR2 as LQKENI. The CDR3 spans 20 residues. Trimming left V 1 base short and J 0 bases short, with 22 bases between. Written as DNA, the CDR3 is TGTGCCAGCTCACCACTAACAACTACTAGCCAGGCGACCTCCTACAATGAGCAGTTCTTC. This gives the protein CASSPLTTTSQATSYNEQFF.

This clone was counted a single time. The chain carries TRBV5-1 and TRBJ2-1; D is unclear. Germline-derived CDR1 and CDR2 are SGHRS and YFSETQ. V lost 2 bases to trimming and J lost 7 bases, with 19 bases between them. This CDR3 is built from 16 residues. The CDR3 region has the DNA TGCGCCAGCAGCTTCCTGGTCTGGAACCCTGGGAATGAGCAGTTCTTC. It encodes CASSFLVWNPGNEQFF.

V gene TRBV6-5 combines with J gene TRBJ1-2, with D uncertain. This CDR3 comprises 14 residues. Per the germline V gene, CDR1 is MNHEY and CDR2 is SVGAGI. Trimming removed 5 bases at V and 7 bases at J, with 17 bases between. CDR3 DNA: TGTGCCAGCAGTCACGGGCGCCCTCGGGGTGGCTACACCTTC. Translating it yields CASSHGRPRGGYTF.

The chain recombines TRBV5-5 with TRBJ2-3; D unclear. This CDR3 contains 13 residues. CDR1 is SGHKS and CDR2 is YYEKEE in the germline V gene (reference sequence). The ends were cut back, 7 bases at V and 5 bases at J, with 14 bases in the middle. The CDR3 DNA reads TGTGCCAGCGTCCAGGATCTGATAGATACGCAGTATTTT. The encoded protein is CASVQDLIDTQYF. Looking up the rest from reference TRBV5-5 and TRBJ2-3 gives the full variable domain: DAGVTQSPTHLIKTRGQQVTLRCSPISGHKSVSWYQQVLGQGPQFIFQYYEKEERGRGNFPDRFSARQFPNYSSELNVNALLLGDSALYLCASVQDLIDTQYFGPGTRLTVL.

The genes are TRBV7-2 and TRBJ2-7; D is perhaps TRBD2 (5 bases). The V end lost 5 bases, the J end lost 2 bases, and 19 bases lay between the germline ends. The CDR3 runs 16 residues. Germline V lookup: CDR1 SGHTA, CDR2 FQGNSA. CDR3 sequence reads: CASSILLPGKTYEQYF. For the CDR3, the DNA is TGTGCCAGCAGCATCCTCCTCCCGGGAAAAACCTACGAGCAGTACTTC. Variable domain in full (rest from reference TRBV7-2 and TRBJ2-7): GAGVSQSPSNKVTEKGKDVELRCDPISGHTALYWYRQSLGQGLEFLIYFQGNSAPDKSGLPSDRFSAERTGGSVSTLTIQRTQQEDSAVYLCASSILLPGKTYEQYFGPGTRLTVT.

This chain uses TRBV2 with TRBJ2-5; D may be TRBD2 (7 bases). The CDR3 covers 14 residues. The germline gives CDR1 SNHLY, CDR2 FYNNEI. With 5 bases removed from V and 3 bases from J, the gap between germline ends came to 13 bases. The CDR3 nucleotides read TGTGCCAGCAGTAAGGGGGGGTGGGAAGAGACCCAGTACTTC. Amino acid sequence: CASSKGGWEETQYF.

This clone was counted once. The CDR3: CASSQLPSGTNTGELFF. The CDR3 DNA reads TGCGCCAGCAGCCAGTTACCTAGCGGAACGAACACCGGGGAGCTGTTTTTT. This sequence joins TRBV4-3 and TRBJ2-2, with 7 bases identical to TRBD2. The germline V gene has CDR1 LGHNA and CDR2 YSLEER. The CDR3 has 17 amino acids. With 3 bases clipped from V and 0 bases from J, the junction kept 7 bases outside the gene matches.

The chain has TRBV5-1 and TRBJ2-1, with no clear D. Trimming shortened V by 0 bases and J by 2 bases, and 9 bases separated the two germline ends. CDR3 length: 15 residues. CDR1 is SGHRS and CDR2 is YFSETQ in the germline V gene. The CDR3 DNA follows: TGCGCCAGCAGCTTGGACCGGTCAACCTACAATGAGCAGTTCTTC. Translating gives CASSLDRSTYNEQFF.